The 15 T cell receptor beta chains reported below all come from one sample, sequenced in a study of T cells in localized non-small cell lung cancer. The repertoire was sequenced with immunoSEQ multiplex PCR; TCRdb's copy has only in-frame clones and lacks some. Of fewer than 40,000 clones in the sample, 80% to 90% are singletons; the top ten hold less than 5%. The specimen was peripheral blood, collected before any cancer treatment. Receptor source: a male donor at least 60 years old with stage III lung adenocarcinoma.

The chain couples TRBV2 to TRBJ2-3, with 9 bases identical to TRBD2. J gave up 7 bases and V 6 bases, and 5 bases lay outside the gene matches. The CDR3 contains 13 residues. The germline V gene has CDR1 SNHLY and CDR2 FYNNEI. This CDR3 reads CASRGLAGHTQYF. CDR3 DNA: TGTGCCAGCAGGGGACTAGCAGGACATACGCAGTATTTT.

The CDR3: CASSRLDRVQAFF. The CDR3 coding sequence is TGTGCCAGCAGTCGCTTGGACAGGGTTCAAGCTTTCTTT. The gene calls are TRBV6-5 and TRBJ1-1; 8 bases match TRBD1. V gave up 5 bases and J gave up 9 bases; unmatched junction bases: 8. The germline V gene encodes CDR1 MNHEY and CDR2 SVGAGI. This CDR3 comprises 13 residues.

This clone was observed once. The chain carries TRBV4-1 and TRBJ2-3, with 11 bases fitting TRBD2. CDR1 MGHRA and CDR2 YSYEKL come from the germline V gene. The CDR3 extends over 18 amino acids. The V segment lost 0 bases and the J segment 0 bases; nucleotides outside the gene matches: 5. This chain's CDR3 is CASSQDPRTSGSTDTQYF. CDR3 in DNA: TGCGCCAGCAGCCAAGATCCGAGGACTAGCGGGAGCACAGATACGCAGTATTTT.

V gene TRBV28 combines with J gene TRBJ1-2; 11 bases align to TRBD1. There are 15 residues in the CDR3. Germline V gives CDR1 MDHEN, CDR2 SYDVKM. Germline trimming cut 3 bases from V and 5 bases from J; bases unmatched to any gene: 5. The CDR3 is CASSFMGQGVYGYTF. CDR3 sequence (DNA): TGTGCCAGCAGTTTCATGGGACAGGGGGTTTATGGCTACACCTTC.

The rearrangement links TRBV6-5 to TRBJ1-2; the D gene is possibly TRBD1 (5 bases). Germline V gene sequence: CDR1 MNHEY, CDR2 SVGAGI. CDR3 length: 15 residues. Trimming took off 0 bases at V and 6 bases at J, with 14 bases between the two ends. The CDR3 reads CASSYSAGPMDGYTF. The CDR3 DNA is TGTGCCAGCAGTTACTCAGCGGGGCCTATGGATGGCTACACCTTC.

The chain combines TRBV6-6 with TRBJ1-6, with D tentatively TRBD1 (6 bases). The CDR3 covers 13 residues. CDR1 MNHNY and CDR2 SVGAGI come from the germline V gene (reference sequence). V was pared by 8 bases and J by 9 bases, with 14 bases between. This CDR3 reads CASGFVRGSPLHF. DNA for the CDR3: TGTGCCAGCGGGTTCGTCAGGGGTTCACCCCTCCACTTT.

The rearrangement uses TRBV7-2 and TRBJ2-5; D unclear. The germline V and J ends were trimmed by 5 bases and 4 bases, with 8 bases remaining between them. Per germline, CDR1 SGHTA and CDR2 FQGNSA. CDR3 size: 12 residues. The CDR3 protein is CASSPTRETQYF. The DNA of the CDR3 is TGTGCCAGCAGCCCGACCAGAGAGACCCAGTACTTC.

This sequence joins TRBV5-4 and TRBJ2-3; D possibly corresponds to TRBD2 (7 bases). The CDR3 length is 16 residues. The germline V gene has CDR1 SGHNT and CDR2 YYREEE (reference sequence). With 4 bases removed from V and 0 bases from J, the gap between germline ends came to 15 bases. CDR3 bases: TGTGCCAGCAGCCTCGCGGGGGCGCTCAGCACAGATACGCAGTATTTT. Protein sequence: CASSLAGALSTDTQYF.

The gene calls are TRBV28 and TRBJ2-3; D is unclear. With 3 bases removed from V and 1 base from J, the gap between germline ends came to 8 bases. The CDR3 has 14 residues. The V gene's germline CDR1 is MDHEN and CDR2 SYDVKM. Here the CDR3 reads CASSFRPGTDTQYF. As DNA, the CDR3 is TGTGCCAGCAGTTTCCGACCAGGCACAGATACGCAGTATTTT. Combining the CDR3 with reference TRBV28 and TRBJ2-3 gives the whole variable domain DVKVTQSSRYLVKRTGEKVFLECVQDMDHENMFWYRQDPGLGLRLIYFSYDVKMKEKGDIPEGYSVSREKKERFSLILESASTNQTSMYLCASSFRPGTDTQYFGPGTRLTVL.

This chain joins TRBV4-2 and TRBJ2-7, with 7 nucleotides matching TRBD1. The V and J ends lost 2 bases and 2 bases, in that order; junction bases with no gene match: 6. The V gene's germline CDR1 is LGHNA and CDR2 YNFKEQ. The CDR3 is 15 amino acids. For the CDR3, the DNA is TGTGCCAGCAGCCAATCACAGGGGAGAACCTACGAGCAGTACTTC. It specifies CASSQSQGRTYEQYF.

This chain joins TRBV2 and TRBJ2-1; possibly TRBD2 for D (5 bases). The germline V gene encodes CDR1 SNHLY and CDR2 FYNNEI. The V end lost 10 bases, the J end lost 8 bases, and 21 bases lay between the germline ends. This CDR3 spans 14 amino acids. The DNA for the CDR3 is TGTGCCACGCGTTACGGACGAGGGATCTATGAGCAGTTCTTC. Its translation: CATRYGRGIYEQFF. Variable domain in full (rest from reference TRBV2 and TRBJ2-1): EPEVTQTPSHQVTQMGQEVILRCVPISNHLYFYWYRQILGQKVEFLVSFYNNEISEKSEIFDDQFSVERPDGSNFTLKIRSTKLEDSAMYFCATRYGRGIYEQFFGPGTRLTVL.

The chain joins TRBV2 to TRBJ1-2, with 7 bases matching TRBD1. Germline V gives CDR1 SNHLY, CDR2 FYNNEI. V shed 11 bases, J shed 7 bases, and the junction held 16 bases outside the gene matches. The CDR3 length is 14 residues. CDR3 sequence: CAGMGQTPSGGYTF. The CDR3 bases are TGTGCCGGGATGGGACAGACGCCTTCAGGTGGCTACACCTTC.

The rearrangement links TRBV5-1 to TRBJ1-2; tentatively, D is TRBD1 (6 bases). Germline CDR1 reads SGHRS; CDR2 reads YFSETQ. This CDR3 spans 14 amino acids. Between the trimmed V and J ends, which lost 4 bases and 3 bases, there was a span of 13 bases. CDR3 region: CASSQAGVDYGYTF. The DNA of the CDR3 is TGCGCCAGCAGCCAGGCAGGGGTTGACTATGGCTACACCTTC.

This clone was observed a few times. The genes are TRBV19 and TRBJ2-1; TRBD2 aligns across 9 bases. From germline, CDR1 is LNHDA and CDR2 SQIVND (reference sequence). Trimming took 4 bases from V and 9 from J; bases not matched to a gene: 4. The CDR3 sequence is 13 residues long. The DNA of the CDR3 is TGTGCCAGTAGTAGCGGGAGGGCCAGTGAGCAGTTCTTC. This translates into CASSSGRASEQFF.

The chain carries TRBV21-1 and TRBJ1-5. TRBV21-1 is termed a pseudogene. This CDR3 spans 16 amino acids. This chain's CDR3 is CASSKERAASNQPQHF. CDR3 bases: TGTGCCAGCAGCAAAGAGCGGGCAGCTAGCAATCAGCCCCAGCATTTT.